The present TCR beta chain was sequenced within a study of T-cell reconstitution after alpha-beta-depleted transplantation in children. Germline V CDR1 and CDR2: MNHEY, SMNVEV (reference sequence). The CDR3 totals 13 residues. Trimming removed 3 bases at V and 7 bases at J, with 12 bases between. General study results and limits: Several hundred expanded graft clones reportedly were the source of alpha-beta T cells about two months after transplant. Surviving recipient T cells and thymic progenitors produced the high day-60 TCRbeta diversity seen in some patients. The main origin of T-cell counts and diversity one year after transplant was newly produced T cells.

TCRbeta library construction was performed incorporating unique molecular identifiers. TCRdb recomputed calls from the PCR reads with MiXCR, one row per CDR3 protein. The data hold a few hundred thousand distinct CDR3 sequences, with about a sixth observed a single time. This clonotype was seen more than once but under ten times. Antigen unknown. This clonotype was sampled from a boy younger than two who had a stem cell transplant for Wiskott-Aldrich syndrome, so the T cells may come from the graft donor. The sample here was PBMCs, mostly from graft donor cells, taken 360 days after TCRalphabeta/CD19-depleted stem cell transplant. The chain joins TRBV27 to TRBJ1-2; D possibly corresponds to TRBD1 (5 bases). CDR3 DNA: TGTGCCAGCAGTTTGCAGGGTTTAGGTGGCTACACCTTC. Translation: CASSLQGLGGYTF.